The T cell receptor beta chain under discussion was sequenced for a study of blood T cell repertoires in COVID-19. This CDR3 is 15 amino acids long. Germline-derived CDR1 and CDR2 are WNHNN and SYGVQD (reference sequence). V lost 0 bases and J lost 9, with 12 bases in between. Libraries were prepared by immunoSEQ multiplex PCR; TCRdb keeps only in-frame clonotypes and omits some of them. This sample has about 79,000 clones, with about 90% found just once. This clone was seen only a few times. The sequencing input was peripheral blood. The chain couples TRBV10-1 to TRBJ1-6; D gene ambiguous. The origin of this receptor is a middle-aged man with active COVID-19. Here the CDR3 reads CASSESSGLSSPLHF. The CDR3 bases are TGCGCCAGCAGTGAGTCGAGCGGACTGAGTTCACCCCTCCACTTT.